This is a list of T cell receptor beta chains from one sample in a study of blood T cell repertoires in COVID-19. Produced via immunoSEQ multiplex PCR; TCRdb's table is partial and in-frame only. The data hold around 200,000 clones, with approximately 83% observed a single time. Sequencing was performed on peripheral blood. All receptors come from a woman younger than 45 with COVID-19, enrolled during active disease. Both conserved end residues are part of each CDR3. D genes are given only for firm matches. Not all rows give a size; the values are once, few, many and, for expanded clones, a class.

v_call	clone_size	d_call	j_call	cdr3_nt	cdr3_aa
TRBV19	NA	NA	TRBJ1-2	TGTGCCAGTAGTCCCAACGAGAACTATGGCTACACCTTC	CASSPNENYGYTF
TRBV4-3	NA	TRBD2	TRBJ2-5	TGCGCCAGCAGCCAAGATGGGACTAGCGGGGGGGCTCGGGAGACCCAGTACTTC	CASSQDGTSGGARETQYF
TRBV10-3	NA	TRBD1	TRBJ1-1	TGTGCCATCAGGTGGGACAGAAAGAACACTGAAGCTTTCTTT	CAIRWDRKNTEAFF
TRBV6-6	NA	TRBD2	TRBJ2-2	TGTGCCAGCAGTCCCCTTACTAGCGGGGAGACCGGGGAGCTGTTTTTT	CASSPLTSGETGELFF
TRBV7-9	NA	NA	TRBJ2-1	TGTGCCAGCAGCGAGATCCGGGGCAATGAGCAGTTCTTC	CASSEIRGNEQFF
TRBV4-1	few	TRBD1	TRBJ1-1	TGCGCCAGCAGCCGAGGGACAGGGGGCGGGGGCACTGAAGCTTTCTTT	CASSRGTGGGGTEAFF
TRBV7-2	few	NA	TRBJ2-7	TGTGCCAGCACTCACTCACCGGGTAGCTCCTACGAGCAGTACTTC	CASTHSPGSSYEQYF
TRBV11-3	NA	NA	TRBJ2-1	TGTGCCAGCAGCTTAGAGAGCTTGGAGCCCTACAATGAGCAGTTCTTC	CASSLESLEPYNEQFF
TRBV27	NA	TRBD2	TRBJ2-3	TGTGCCAGCAGTGAACTAGCGGGGGGCACAGATACGCAGTATTTT	CASSELAGGTDTQYF
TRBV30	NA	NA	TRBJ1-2	TGTGCCTCCCAGTGGCCCAGGGTGGGGGGAGGCTACACCTTC	CASQWPRVGGGYTF
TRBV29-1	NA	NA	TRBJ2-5	TGCAGCGTTGGACTCAACCAAGAGACCCAGTACTTC	CSVGLNQETQYF
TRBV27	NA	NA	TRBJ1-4	TGTGCCAGCAGTCCATGGGACGCTAAAGCGGGGGATGAAAAACTGTTTTTT	CASSPWDAKAGDEKLFF
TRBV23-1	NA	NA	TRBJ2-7	TGCGCCAGTCTAGGGCAGGCCGAGGAGGGCGAGCAGTACTTC	CASLGQAEEGEQYF
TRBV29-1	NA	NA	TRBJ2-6	TGCAGCGTTGCGAGTGGGGCCAACGTCCTGACTTTC	CSVASGANVLTF
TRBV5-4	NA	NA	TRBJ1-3	TGTGCCAGCAGCGCCGGGACTGGAAACACCATATATTTT	CASSAGTGNTIYF
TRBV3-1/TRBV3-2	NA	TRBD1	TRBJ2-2	TGTGCCAGCAGCCAACACTATGATAACCGGGACAGCAACACCGGGGAGCTGTTTTTT	CASSQHYDNRDSNTGELFF
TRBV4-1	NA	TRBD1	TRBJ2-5	TGCGCCAGCAGCCAAGATATCCGTCGACAGGGGGGAGAGACCCAGTACTTC	CASSQDIRRQGGETQYF
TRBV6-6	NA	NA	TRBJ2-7	TGTGCCAGCAGTCCCACGGGGTCCAGGCCACGTAGCTACGAGCAGTACTTC	CASSPTGSRPRSYEQYF
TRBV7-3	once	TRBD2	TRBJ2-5	TGTGCCAGCAGCCCAACTAGCGGGAGCCAAGAGACCCAGTACTTC	CASSPTSGSQETQYF
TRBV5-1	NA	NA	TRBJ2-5	TGCGCCAGCAGCTTGAACGCTAAAGAGACCCAGTACTTC	CASSLNAKETQYF
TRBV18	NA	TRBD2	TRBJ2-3	TGTGCCAGCTCACCTAAAGCGGGGGCCTACACAGATACGCAGTATTTT	CASSPKAGAYTDTQYF
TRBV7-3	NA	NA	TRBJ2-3	TGTGCCAGCAGCTTAAGCCTAGGCGCCACGACAGATACGCAGTATTTT	CASSLSLGATTDTQYF
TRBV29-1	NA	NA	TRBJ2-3	TGCAGCGTTGAGGAGGGGCGGTCAGATACGCAGTATTTT	CSVEEGRSDTQYF
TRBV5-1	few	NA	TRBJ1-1	TGCGCCAGCAGCTCCTTGACAGGGAACACTGAAGCTTTCTTT	CASSSLTGNTEAFF
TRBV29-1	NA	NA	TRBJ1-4	TGCAGCGTCCAACGGACAGTAAATGAAAAACTGTTTTTT	CSVQRTVNEKLFF
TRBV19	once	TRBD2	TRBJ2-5	TGTGCCAGTAGTGCTCGACTAGCGGGAAACCCGAACCAAGAGACCCAGTACTTC	CASSARLAGNPNQETQYF
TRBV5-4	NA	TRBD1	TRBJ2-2	TGTGCCAGCAGCTCACAGGGGGCCCGGGAGCTGTTTTTT	CASSSQGARELFF
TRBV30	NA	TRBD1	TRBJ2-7	TGTGCCTGGAGTGTACGGACAGGTCGCGAGCAGTACTTC	CAWSVRTGREQYF
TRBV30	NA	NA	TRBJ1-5	TGTGCCTGGAGGACCCCGGGGGGTCAGCCCCAGCATTTT	CAWRTPGGQPQHF
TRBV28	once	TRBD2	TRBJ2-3	TGTGCCAGCAGTTTAGTACTAGCGGGAGACGGCACAGATACGCAGTATTTT	CASSLVLAGDGTDTQYF
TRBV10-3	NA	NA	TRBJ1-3	TGTGCCATCAGTGTGGACATAGCTTTTGGAAACACCATATATTTT	CAISVDIAFGNTIYF
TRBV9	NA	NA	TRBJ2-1	TGTGCCAGCAGCGTAGTGGGGGACTCATACAATGAGCAGTTCTTC	CASSVVGDSYNEQFF
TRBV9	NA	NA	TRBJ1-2	TGTGCCAGCAGCGTAGGTTTAGGGGCCTATGGCTACACCTTC	CASSVGLGAYGYTF
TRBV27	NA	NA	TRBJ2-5	TGTGCCAGCAGACAGACGAACCTTCCTACAGAGACCCAGTACTTC	CASRQTNLPTETQYF
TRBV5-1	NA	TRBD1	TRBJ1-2	TGCGCCAGCAGCCCAGGGATAGACAGGGTTAGCTATGGCTACACCTTC	CASSPGIDRVSYGYTF
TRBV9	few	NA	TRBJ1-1	TGTGCCAGCAGCCCAGAGGGGAACACTGAAGCTTTCTTT	CASSPEGNTEAFF
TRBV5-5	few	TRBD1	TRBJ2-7	TGTGCCAGCAGCTCCACAGGGGGCCCATACGAGCAGTACTTC	CASSSTGGPYEQYF
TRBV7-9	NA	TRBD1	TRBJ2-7	TGTGCCAGCAGCCAGGGGGCCCACGAGCAGTACTTC	CASSQGAHEQYF
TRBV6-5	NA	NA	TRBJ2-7	TGTGCCAGCAGCTCGAGGGACTCCTACGAGCAGTACTTC	CASSSRDSYEQYF
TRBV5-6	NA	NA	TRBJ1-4	TGTGCCAGCAGCTTCGACACATCAACTAATGAAAAACTGTTTTTT	CASSFDTSTNEKLFF
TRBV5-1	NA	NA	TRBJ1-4	TGCGCCAGCAGCGGGGAGGGATTTAATGAAAAACTGTTTTTT	CASSGEGFNEKLFF
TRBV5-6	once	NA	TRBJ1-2	TGTGCCAGCAGCCTGTGGGGGGACTATGGCTACACCTTC	CASSLWGDYGYTF
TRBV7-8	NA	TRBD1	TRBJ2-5	TGTGCCAGCAGCTCGTTTACAGGGGCGGGAGAGACCCAGTACTTC	CASSSFTGAGETQYF
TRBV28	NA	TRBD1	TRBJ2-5	TGTGCCAGCAGTGTCCCGGGACAGGGGACGGAGACCCAGTACTTC	CASSVPGQGTETQYF
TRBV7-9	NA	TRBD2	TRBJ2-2	TGTGCCAGCAGCTTAGTCGGGAGGGAATCGAACACCGGGGAGCTGTTTTTT	CASSLVGRESNTGELFF
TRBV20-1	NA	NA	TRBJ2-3	TGCAGTGCCCCCACCCGGTCCCAGTATTTT	CSAPTRSQYF
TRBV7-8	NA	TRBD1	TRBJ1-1	TGTGCCAGCAGCCGACAGGGGATCACTGAAGCTTTCTTT	CASSRQGITEAFF
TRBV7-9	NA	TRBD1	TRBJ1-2	TGTGCCAGCAGCCCTCTGACAGGGGCAGGCGGCTACACCTTC	CASSPLTGAGGYTF
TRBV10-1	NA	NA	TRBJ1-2	TGCGCCAGCAGGGAAAGAAAGGACAGACTCTATGGCTACACCTTC	CASRERKDRLYGYTF
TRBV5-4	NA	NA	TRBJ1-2	TGTGCCAGCAGCCCAAGGGGGTCTTCCCATGGCTACACCTTC	CASSPRGSSHGYTF
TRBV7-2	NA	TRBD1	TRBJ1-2	TGTGCCAGCAGCTTGGACAGGGGACTCCTCGACTATGGCTACACCTTC	CASSLDRGLLDYGYTF
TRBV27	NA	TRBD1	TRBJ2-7	TGTGCCAGCAGTCTCAGGACAGGGGGGAGCGAGCAGTACTTC	CASSLRTGGSEQYF
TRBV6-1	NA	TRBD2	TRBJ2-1	TGTGCCAGCAGTGAAGTTGTTAGCGGGGACTCCTACAATGAGCAGTTCTTC	CASSEVVSGDSYNEQFF
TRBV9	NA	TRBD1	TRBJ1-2	TGTGCCAGCAGCTTCCGGGACAGGGGGCACTATGGCTACACCTTC	CASSFRDRGHYGYTF
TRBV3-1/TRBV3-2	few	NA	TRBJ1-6	TGTGCCAGCAGCCAAGTACGGACAGCTAGCTCCTATAATTCACCCCTCCACTTT	CASSQVRTASSYNSPLHF
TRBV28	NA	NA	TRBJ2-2	TGTGCCAGCAGTTTTTCAATTACAGGGAACACCGGGGAGCTGTTTTTT	CASSFSITGNTGELFF
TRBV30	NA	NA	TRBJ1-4	TGTGCCTGGAGTGGGGGCCCTAATGAAAAACTGTTTTTT	CAWSGGPNEKLFF
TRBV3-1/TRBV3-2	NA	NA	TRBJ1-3	TGTGCCAGCAGGGCCCGGGACTCTGGAAACACCATATATTTT	CASRARDSGNTIYF
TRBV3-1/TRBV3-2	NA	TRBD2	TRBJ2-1	TGTGCCAGCAGCCAAGATTACGGCGGGAGGGCCCTAAATGAGCAGTTCTTC	CASSQDYGGRALNEQFF
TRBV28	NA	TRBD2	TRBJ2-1	TGTGCCAGCAGTTTTAGTCCCGGGCTAGCGGGAGGGCCAGATGAGCAGTTCTTC	CASSFSPGLAGGPDEQFF